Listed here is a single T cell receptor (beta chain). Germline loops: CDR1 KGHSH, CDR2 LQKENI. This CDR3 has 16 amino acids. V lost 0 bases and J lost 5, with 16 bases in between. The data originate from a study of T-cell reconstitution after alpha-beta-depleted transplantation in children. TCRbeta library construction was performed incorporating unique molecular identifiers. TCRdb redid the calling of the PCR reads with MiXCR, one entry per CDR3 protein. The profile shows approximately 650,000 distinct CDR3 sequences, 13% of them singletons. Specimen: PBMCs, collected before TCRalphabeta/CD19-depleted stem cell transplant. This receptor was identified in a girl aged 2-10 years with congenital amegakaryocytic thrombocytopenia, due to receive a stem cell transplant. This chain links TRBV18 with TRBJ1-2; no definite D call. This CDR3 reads CASSPPSVPSQYGYTF. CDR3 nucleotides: TGTGCCAGCTCACCACCGTCGGTCCCATCCCAATATGGCTACACCTTC.